These 26 T cell receptor beta chains share one sample of origin, sequenced in a study of CD8 T cells in Susac syndrome. The authors reverse transcribed roughly 0.5 to 1 ug RNA with random hexamers. Each CDR3 protein is one row after TCRdb ran MiXCR on the immunoSEQ multiplex PCR reads. This repertoire shows approximately 160,000 distinct CDR3 sequences, roughly 95% found once; its top ten account for around 0.13%. The sequencing sample was made of CD4+ T cells from PBMCs. The receptors were sampled from a human donor in good health.

This clonotype was observed a single time. The chain links TRBV7-6 to TRBJ2-7; D might be TRBD1 (6 bases). V lost 6 bases and J 5 bases, leaving 20 bases between the germline ends. Germline V CDR1 and CDR2: SGHVS, FNYEAQ. The CDR3 has 15 amino acids. CDR3 loop: CASSYQGSPGHEQYF. The CDR3 DNA reads as TGTGCCAGCAGTTATCAGGGGTCCCCCGGTCACGAGCAGTACTTC.

This chain connects TRBV10-2 to TRBJ1-6; 7 bases agree with TRBD1. CDR3 size: 15 residues. J lost 15 bases, V lost 0 bases, and 11 bases had no gene match. CDR1 WSHSY and CDR2 SAAADI come from the germline V gene. CDR3 in DNA: TGCGCCAGCAGTGAGTCTAAGACAGGGACTTTTGGCCTCCACTTT. As protein: CASSESKTGTFGLHF.

The V call is TRBV9, the J call TRBJ2-5; the match to TRBD2 covers 14 bases. The germline V gene encodes CDR1 SGDLS and CDR2 YYNGEE. With 3 bases clipped from V and 2 bases from J, the junction kept 6 bases outside the gene matches. This CDR3 region has 17 residues. The CDR3 sequence: CASSAGLAGGLQETQYF. The CDR3 DNA sequence: TGTGCCAGCAGCGCCGGACTAGCGGGGGGCCTACAAGAGACCCAGTACTTC.

This chain links TRBV3-1 with TRBJ2-3, with TRBD2 identical over 8 bases. CDR3 length equals 15 residues. Germline trimming cut 4 bases from V and 6 bases from J; bases unmatched to any gene: 9. Germline CDR1 and CDR2: LGHDT and YNNKEL (reference sequence). CDR3 coding DNA: TGTGCCAGCAGCCCGGGACTAGGGACGGGGGATACGCAGTATTTT. This gives the protein CASSPGLGTGDTQYF.

The gene calls are TRBV29-1 and TRBJ2-7; possible D gene TRBD1, 6 bases. The CDR3 is 11 amino acids. V gave up 6 bases and J gave up 5 bases, with 11 bases separating them. Germline V gene data show CDR1 as SQVTM and CDR2 as ANQGSEA. The CDR3 sequence: CSVETGDEQYF. The CDR3 region has the DNA TGCAGCGTAGAGACAGGAGACGAGCAGTACTTC.

This clonotype appeared a single time. This sequence joins TRBV20-1 and TRBJ1-3, with no clear D. Germline lookup yields CDR1 DFQATT and CDR2 SNEGSKA (reference sequence). V was pared by 0 bases and J by 2 bases, with 11 bases between. This CDR3 has 15 residues. The chain's CDR3 is CSARERSSTGNTIYF. The CDR3 DNA follows: TGCAGTGCTAGAGAGCGGAGTTCGACTGGAAACACCATATATTTT.

V is TRBV30 and J is TRBJ2-5; 10 bases match TRBD1. Trimming at V came to 2 bases and at J to 1 base, leaving 4 bases not matched to a gene. This CDR3 contains 15 residues. CDR1 GTSNPN and CDR2 SVGIG come from the germline V gene (reference sequence). This chain's CDR3 is CAWSQGQGIQETQYF. In DNA form, the CDR3 reads TGTGCCTGGAGTCAGGGACAGGGGATCCAAGAGACCCAGTACTTC.

The chain recombines TRBV7-9 with TRBJ1-5; 7 bases match TRBD1. The CDR3 has 15 residues. CDR1 is SEHNR and CDR2 is FQNEAQ in the germline V gene (reference sequence). With V trimmed by 2 bases and J by 2 bases, 3 bases remained unmatched. The CDR3 nucleotides read TGTGCCAGCAGCTTACCTGGACAGGGCAATCAGCCCCAGCATTTT. As protein: CASSLPGQGNQPQHF.

V and J are TRBV4-1 and TRBJ1-6; D unclear. V was cut by 5 bases and J by 5 bases, with 7 bases left in between. In germline, CDR1 is MGHRA, CDR2 YSYEKL. The CDR3 has 13 residues. CDR3 sequence: CASSDIDNSPLHF. The CDR3 DNA reads TGCGCCAGCAGCGACATAGATAATTCACCCCTCCACTTT.

The chain employs TRBV29-1 and TRBJ2-2, with D perhaps TRBD1 (5 bases). CDR3 length: 13 residues. The germline CDR1 and CDR2 sequences are SQVTM and ANQGSEA. Deletions cut 6 bases from V and 1 base from J, with 9 bases between. This chain's CDR3 is CSVPDKNTGELFF. CDR3 DNA: TGCAGCGTCCCGGACAAGAACACCGGGGAGCTGTTTTTT.

The chain employs TRBV5-1 and TRBJ2-1; 11 bases fit TRBD2. Trimming at V came to 1 base and at J to 10 bases, leaving 4 bases not matched to a gene. Germline assignment: CDR1 SGHRS and CDR2 YFSETQ. The CDR3 contains 14 residues. CDR3 in DNA: TGCGCCAGCAGCTTGTTACTAGCGGGGGCAGAGCAGTTCTTC. Its translation is CASSLLLAGAEQFF.

The chain combines TRBV13 with TRBJ1-1; D is unresolved. Germline loops: CDR1 PRHDT, CDR2 FYEKMQ (reference sequence). V shed 1 base and J shed 0 bases, with 15 bases lying between them. The CDR3 is 17 residues long. For the CDR3, the DNA is TGTGCCAGCAGCTTAGAACGACGGCCTAGGATGAACACTGAAGCTTTCTTT. It yields the protein CASSLERRPRMNTEAFF.

V usage is TRBV6-1 and J usage is TRBJ1-1; possibly TRBD1 for D (6 bases). The CDR3 covers 16 residues. Trimming stripped 7 bases from V and 5 bases from J, with 23 bases between. Germline values: CDR1 MNHNS, CDR2 SASEGT. CDR3 region: CASTPPGGWRVTEAFF. Here the CDR3 DNA reads TGTGCCAGCACTCCTCCGGGGGGCTGGCGGGTAACTGAAGCTTTCTTT.

This clonotype was seen only a few times. V and J are TRBV29-1 and TRBJ1-5; 8 bases match TRBD1. This CDR3 comprises 13 residues. Germline V gene sequence: CDR1 SQVTM, CDR2 ANQGSEA. Losses at the gene ends were 5 bases for V and 7 bases for J; bases not matched to a gene: 7. As DNA, the CDR3 is TGCAGCGTTTCGGACAGGGTAGGCCAGCCCCAGCATTTT. This encodes CSVSDRVGQPQHF. The whole variable domain, filled in from reference TRBV29-1 and TRBJ1-5, reads SAVISQKPSRDICQRGTSLTIQCQVDSQVTMMFWYRQQPGQSLTLIATANQGSEATYESGFVIDKFPISRPNLTFSTLTVSNMSPEDSSIYLCSVSDRVGQPQHFGDGTRLSIL.

The CDR3 here is CSARLLAGAGDTQYF. The CDR3 DNA follows: TGCAGTGCTAGACTGCTAGCGGGGGCTGGAGATACGCAGTATTTT. The genes are TRBV20-1 and TRBJ2-3, with 10 nucleotides matching TRBD2. The CDR3 is made up of 15 amino acids. V lost 2 bases and J lost 5; bases outside the gene matches: 7. The germline V gene encodes CDR1 DFQATT and CDR2 SNEGSKA (reference sequence).

The chain joins TRBV20-1 to TRBJ1-1; D is uncertain. Germline values: CDR1 DFQATT, CDR2 SNEGSKA (reference sequence). The CDR3 sequence is 14 residues long. Trimming stripped 1 base from V and 3 bases from J, with 12 bases between. This CDR3 reads CSARVGLLDTEAFF. CDR3 nucleotide sequence: TGCAGTGCTAGAGTTGGACTTTTGGACACTGAAGCTTTCTTT.

The chain combines TRBV20-1 with TRBJ2-2, with D hard to call. CDR3 size: 14 residues. Trimming pared 0 bases from V and 5 bases from J, leaving 10 bases between. Germline values: CDR1 DFQATT, CDR2 SNEGSKA (reference sequence). CDR3 protein: CSARDSNPTGELFF. CDR3 DNA: TGCAGTGCTAGAGATAGCAATCCGACCGGGGAGCTGTTTTTT.

The V gene is TRBV2, the J gene TRBJ1-3; D may be TRBD1 (5 bases). Trimming removed 4 bases at V and 0 bases at J, with 19 bases between. Germline CDR1 and CDR2: SNHLY and FYNNEI. The CDR3 length is 18 residues. The CDR3 nucleotides are TGTGCCAGCAGTGTTTCCCCTGCAGGGACCTTCTCTGGAAACACCATATATTTT. Protein product: CASSVSPAGTFSGNTIYF.

The chain has TRBV7-8 and TRBJ1-6; a weak D match, TRBD1 (5 bases). This CDR3 is 12 amino acids long. Trimming removed 9 bases at V and 7 bases at J, with 10 bases between. The germline V gene encodes CDR1 SGHVS and CDR2 FQNEAQ. In DNA, the CDR3 is TGTGCCAGGGACCGACAGAATTCACCCCTCCACTTT. Translating gives CARDRQNSPLHF.

The genes are TRBV6-5 and TRBJ1-5; D may be TRBD1 (5 bases). Trimming cost V 6 bases and J 1 base, with 13 bases left between them. The CDR3 totals 15 residues. Germline assignment: CDR1 MNHEY and CDR2 SVGAGI. CDR3 sequence: CASSPLGASNQPQHF. In DNA, the CDR3 is TGTGCCAGCAGCCCACTTGGGGCCAGCAATCAGCCCCAGCATTTT.

V usage is TRBV6-1 and J usage is TRBJ1-1; 7 positions match TRBD1. Germline lookup yields CDR1 MNHNS and CDR2 SASEGT. With 6 bases clipped from V and 3 bases from J, the junction kept 4 bases outside the gene matches. CDR3 size: 13 residues. CDR3 in DNA: TGTGCCAGCAGGGCACAGGGGTACACTGAAGCTTTCTTT. Its translation is CASRAQGYTEAFF.

The chain carries TRBV18 and TRBJ2-7, with 12 positions matching TRBD1. The germline gives CDR1 KGHSH, CDR2 LQKENI. CDR3 size: 14 residues. Losses at the gene ends were 3 bases for V and 5 bases for J; bases not matched to a gene: 2. CDR3 nucleotides: TGTGCCAGCTCACCGGGACAGGGGGCTGACGAGCAGTACTTC. Translated: CASSPGQGADEQYF.

The V call is TRBV5-4, the J call TRBJ1-2; no reliable D call. Germline V CDR1 and CDR2: SGHNT, YYREEE (reference sequence). The length of the CDR3 is 13 residues. V shed 4 bases and J shed 5 bases, with 12 bases lying between them. The CDR3 nucleotides are TGTGCCAGCAGCCCCCCGCGGGAGTATGGCTACACCTTC. Translated, it gives CASSPPREYGYTF. The full variable domain, completed using reference TRBV5-4 and TRBJ1-2, is ETGVTQSPTHLIKTRGQQVTLRCSSQSGHNTVSWYQQALGQGPQFIFQYYREEENGRGNFPPRFSGLQFPNYSSELNVNALELDDSALYLCASSPPREYGYTFGSGTRLTVV.

The genes are TRBV29-1 and TRBJ2-1; tentatively, D is TRBD1 or TRBD2 (5 bases each). The CDR3 is 17 amino acids. Trimming stripped 3 bases from V and 0 bases from J, with 18 bases between. CDR1 is SQVTM and CDR2 is ANQGSEA in the germline V gene. CDR3 in amino acids: CSVEAKGTPSSYNEQFF. The CDR3, as DNA: TGCAGCGTTGAGGCAAAAGGGACGCCTAGCTCCTACAATGAGCAGTTCTTC.

The chain joins TRBV6-5 to TRBJ1-6, with 9 bases identical to TRBD1. The J segment lost 13 bases and the V segment lost 5 bases, leaving 9 bases of the junction unmatched. The CDR3 has 14 amino acids. CDR1 and CDR2 (germline): MNHEY, SVGAGI. CDR3 DNA sequence: TGTGCCAGCAGTCGCTTGGACAGGGGTCTCCCCCTCCACTTT. Its protein product is CASSRLDRGLPLHF.

The J gene is TRBJ2-5, the V gene TRBV5-1; TRBD2 aligns across 9 bases. V was clipped by 6 bases and J by 5 bases; unmatched bases: 8. The CDR3 sequence is 14 residues long. Germline CDR1 and CDR2: SGHRS and YFSETQ. The CDR3 region has the DNA TGCGCCAGCACCCTGCGGGGGGGCGTGGAGACCCAGTACTTC. Amino acid sequence: CASTLRGGVETQYF.